The 3 T cell receptor beta chains reported below all come from one sample, sequenced in a study of T cell changes during pregnancy in multiple sclerosis. Profiled with immunoSEQ multiplex PCR; TCRdb holds only in-frame clones, not every one. The sample lists tens of thousands of clones, 89% occurring once. The starting material was CD8+ T cells from peripheral blood mononuclear cells, obtained in the second trimester of pregnancy. The receptors originated from a female donor with multiple sclerosis, enrolled in a pregnancy study.

This clone was counted a single time. The CDR3 coding sequence is TGCGCCAGCAGTCTAACGGGACTAGCCCTAGGAGATACGCAGTATTTT. Its protein is CASSLTGLALGDTQYF. V usage is TRBV23-1 and J usage is TRBJ2-3, with TRBD2 identical over 9 bases. TRBV23-1 has ORF status, its function being uncertain. CDR3 length: 16 residues. The ends lost 4 bases at V and 5 bases at J; junction bases unmatched: 10.

The V call is TRBV6-5, the J call TRBJ2-3; D is uncertain. The CDR3 loop spans 14 amino acids. Trimming stripped 5 bases from V and 0 bases from J, with 9 bases between. The germline V gene encodes CDR1 MNHEY and CDR2 SVGAGI. In DNA form, the CDR3 reads TGTGCCAGCAGTGGCGGCTCGAGCACAGATACGCAGTATTTT. Translating it yields CASSGGSSTDTQYF.

This chain joins TRBV29-1 and TRBJ2-7, with 10 bases fitting TRBD2. V shed 6 bases, J shed 2 bases, and the junction held 10 bases outside the gene matches. Per germline, CDR1 SQVTM and CDR2 ANQGSEA. This CDR3 is 15 amino acids long. CDR3 loop: CSVSIVGLAPYEQYF. The CDR3 nucleotides are TGCAGCGTCTCAATCGTGGGACTAGCGCCCTACGAGCAGTACTTC.